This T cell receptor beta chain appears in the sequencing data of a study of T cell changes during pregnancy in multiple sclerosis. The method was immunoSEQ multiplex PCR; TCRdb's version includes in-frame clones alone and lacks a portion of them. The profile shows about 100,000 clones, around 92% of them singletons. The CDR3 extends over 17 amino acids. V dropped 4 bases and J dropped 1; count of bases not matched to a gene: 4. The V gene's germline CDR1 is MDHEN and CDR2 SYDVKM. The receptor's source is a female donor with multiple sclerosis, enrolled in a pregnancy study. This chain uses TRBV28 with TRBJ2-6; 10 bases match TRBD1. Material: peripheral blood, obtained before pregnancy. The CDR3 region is CASSSPGQGSGANVLTF. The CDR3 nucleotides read TGTGCCAGCAGTTCGCCGGGACAGGGGTCTGGGGCCAACGTCCTGACTTTC.